A single sample is the source of the 5 T cell receptor beta chains below, sequenced in a study of CD8 T cells in ankylosing spondylitis. TCRdb reprocessed the 5' RACE reads with MiXCR, giving one entry per CDR3 protein. The sample carries 85,000 to 100,000 distinct CDR3 sequences, over 6.5% recorded once. Sequences were obtained from blood, either unsorted or a sorted T cell fraction (not recorded which). Receptor source: a male donor with ankylosing spondylitis or in good health (not recorded which).

This clonotype was detected many times. The chain recombines TRBV9 with TRBJ2-2; TRBD2 matches at 9 bases. Germline trimming cut 0 bases from V and 5 bases from J; bases unmatched to any gene: 2. CDR1 is SGDLS, CDR2 YYNGEE, per germline. The CDR3 is 15 residues long. CDR3 amino acids: CASSVASGGTGELFF. The CDR3 DNA follows: TGTGCCAGCAGCGTAGCAAGCGGGGGGACCGGGGAGCTGTTTTTT.

This clonotype occurred many times. J is TRBJ1-1 and V is TRBV4-2; 7 positions agree with TRBD1. Germline assignment: CDR1 LGHNA and CDR2 YNFKEQ. The CDR3 loop spans 15 amino acids. The trim removed 4 bases at V and 0 bases at J, leaving 5 bases unmatched. This CDR3 is CASSPQTGMNTEAFF. The DNA for the CDR3 is TGTGCCAGCAGCCCCCAGACAGGGATGAACACTGAAGCTTTCTTT.

This clonotype was detected many times. This chain joins TRBV7-2 and TRBJ2-7; tentatively, D is TRBD2 (6 bases). Trimming cost V 1 base and J 3 bases, with 13 bases left between them. The germline gives CDR1 SGHTA, CDR2 FQGNSA. The CDR3 has 15 residues. CDR3 nucleotides: TGTGCCAGCAGCTTAGTCTGGGGTAGCGGCTACGAGCAGTACTTC. The encoded protein is CASSLVWGSGYEQYF.

This clonotype has at least ten counts. The CDR3 reads CASSQDRGSYGYTF. The CDR3 DNA sequence: TGCGCCAGCAGCCAAGATAGGGGCAGCTATGGCTACACCTTC. V gene TRBV4-3 combines with J gene TRBJ1-2; the D gene is possibly TRBD1 (5 bases). This CDR3 has 14 amino acids. CDR1 and CDR2 from the germline V gene are LGHNA and YSLEER. Trimming shortened V by 0 bases and J by 4 bases, and 9 bases separated the two germline ends.

The rearrangement links TRBV7-2 to TRBJ2-7; D is unclear. The CDR3 is 14 residues long. Per the germline V gene, CDR1 is SGHTA and CDR2 is FQGNSA. V was clipped by 1 base and J by 2 bases, with 9 bases between them. The CDR3 sequence is CASSLGLHTYEQYF. CDR3 DNA: TGTGCCAGCAGCTTAGGACTCCACACCTACGAGCAGTACTTC.